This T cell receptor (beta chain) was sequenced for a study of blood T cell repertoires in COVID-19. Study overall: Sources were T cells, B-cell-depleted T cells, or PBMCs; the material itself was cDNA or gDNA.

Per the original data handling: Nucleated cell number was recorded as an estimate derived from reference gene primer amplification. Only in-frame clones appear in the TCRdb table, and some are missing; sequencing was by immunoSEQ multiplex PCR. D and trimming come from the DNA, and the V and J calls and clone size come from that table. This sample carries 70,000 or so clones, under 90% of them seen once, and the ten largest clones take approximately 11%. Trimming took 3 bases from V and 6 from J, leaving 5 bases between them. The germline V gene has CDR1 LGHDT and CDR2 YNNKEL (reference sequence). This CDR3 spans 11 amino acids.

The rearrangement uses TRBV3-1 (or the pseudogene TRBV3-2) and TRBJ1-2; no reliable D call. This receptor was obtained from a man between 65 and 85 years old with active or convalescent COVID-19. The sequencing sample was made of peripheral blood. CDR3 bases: TGTGCCAGCAGCCAGGGAGATGGCTACACCTTC. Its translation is CASSQGDGYTF.